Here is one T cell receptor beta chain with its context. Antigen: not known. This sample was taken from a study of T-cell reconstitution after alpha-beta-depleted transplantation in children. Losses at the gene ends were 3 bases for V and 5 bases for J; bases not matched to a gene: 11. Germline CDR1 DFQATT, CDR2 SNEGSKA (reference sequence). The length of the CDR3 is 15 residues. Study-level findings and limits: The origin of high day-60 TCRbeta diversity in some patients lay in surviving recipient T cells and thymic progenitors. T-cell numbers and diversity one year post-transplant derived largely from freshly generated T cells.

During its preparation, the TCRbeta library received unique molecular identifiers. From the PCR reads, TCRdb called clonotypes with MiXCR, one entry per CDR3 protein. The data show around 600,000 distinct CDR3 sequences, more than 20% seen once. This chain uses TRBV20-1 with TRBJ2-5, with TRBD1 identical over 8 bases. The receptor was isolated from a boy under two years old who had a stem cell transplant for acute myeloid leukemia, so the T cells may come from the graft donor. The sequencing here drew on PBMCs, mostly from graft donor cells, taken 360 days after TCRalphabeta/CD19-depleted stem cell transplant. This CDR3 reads CSARRDRGRGETQYF. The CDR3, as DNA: TGCAGTGCTAGGCGTGACAGGGGTCGGGGGGAGACCCAGTACTTC.